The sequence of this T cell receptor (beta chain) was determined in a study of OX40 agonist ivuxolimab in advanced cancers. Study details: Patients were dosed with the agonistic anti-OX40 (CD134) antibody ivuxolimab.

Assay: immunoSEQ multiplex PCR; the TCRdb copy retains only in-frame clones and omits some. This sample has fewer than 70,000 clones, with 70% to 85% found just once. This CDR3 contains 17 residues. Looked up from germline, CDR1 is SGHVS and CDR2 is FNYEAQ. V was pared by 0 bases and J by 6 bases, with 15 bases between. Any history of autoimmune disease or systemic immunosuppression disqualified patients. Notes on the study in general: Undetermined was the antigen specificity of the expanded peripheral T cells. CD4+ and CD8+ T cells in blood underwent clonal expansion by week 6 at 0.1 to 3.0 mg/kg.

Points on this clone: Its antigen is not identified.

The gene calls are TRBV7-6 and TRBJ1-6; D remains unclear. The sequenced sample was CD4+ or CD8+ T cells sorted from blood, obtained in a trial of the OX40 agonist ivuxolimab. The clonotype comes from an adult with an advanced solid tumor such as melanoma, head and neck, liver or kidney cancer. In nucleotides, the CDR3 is TGTGCCAGCAGCTTAGCCGCAGGCCGGCTTTCTAATTCACCCCTCCACTTT. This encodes CASSLAAGRLSNSPLHF.